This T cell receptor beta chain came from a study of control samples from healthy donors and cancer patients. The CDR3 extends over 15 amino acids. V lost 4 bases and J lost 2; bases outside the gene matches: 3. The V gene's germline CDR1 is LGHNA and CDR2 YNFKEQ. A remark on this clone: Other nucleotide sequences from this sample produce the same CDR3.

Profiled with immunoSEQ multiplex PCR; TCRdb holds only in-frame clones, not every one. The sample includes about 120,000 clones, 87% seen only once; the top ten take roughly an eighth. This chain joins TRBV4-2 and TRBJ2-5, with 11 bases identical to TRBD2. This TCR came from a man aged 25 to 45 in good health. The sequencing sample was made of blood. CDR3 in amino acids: CASSLTSGAQETQYF. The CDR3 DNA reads TGTGCCAGCAGCCTGACTAGCGGGGCGCAAGAGACCCAGTACTTC.